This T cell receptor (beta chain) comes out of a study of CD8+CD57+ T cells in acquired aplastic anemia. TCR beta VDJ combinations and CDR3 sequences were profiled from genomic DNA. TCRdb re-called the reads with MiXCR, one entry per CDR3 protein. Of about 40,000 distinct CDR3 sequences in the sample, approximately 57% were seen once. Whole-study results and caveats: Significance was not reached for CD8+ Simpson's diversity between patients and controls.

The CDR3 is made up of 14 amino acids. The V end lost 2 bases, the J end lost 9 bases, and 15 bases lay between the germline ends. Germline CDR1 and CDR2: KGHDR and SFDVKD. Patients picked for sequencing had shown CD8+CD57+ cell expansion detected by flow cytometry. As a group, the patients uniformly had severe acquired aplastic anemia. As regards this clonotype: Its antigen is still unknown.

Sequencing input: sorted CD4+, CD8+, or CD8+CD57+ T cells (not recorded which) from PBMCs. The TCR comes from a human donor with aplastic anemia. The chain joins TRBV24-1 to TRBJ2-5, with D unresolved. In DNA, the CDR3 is TGTGCCACCAGTGATTACCCCCCGGATACAGCCCAGTACTTC. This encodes CATSDYPPDTAQYF.